The T cell receptor (beta chain) under discussion was sequenced for a study of blood T cell repertoires in COVID-19. Background on the study: COVID-19 samples, acute and convalescent, were from the United States, Italy and Spain. In each case, the material was cDNA or gDNA derived from T cells, B-cell-depleted T cells, or PBMCs.

As originally analysed: From reference gene primer amplification, estimates of nucleated cell counts were derived. The method was immunoSEQ multiplex PCR; TCRdb's version includes in-frame clones alone and lacks a portion of them. V, J and clone size reflect that table, while D and trimming were determined from the DNA. Of 150,000 to 200,000 clones in the sample, about 88% were seen once. V lost 2 bases, J lost 0 bases, and 10 bases lay in between. The V gene's germline CDR1 is MNHEY and CDR2 SVGAGI. This CDR3 region has 15 residues. The chain carries TRBV6-5 and TRBJ2-5; no clear D gene. The clonotype comes from a woman older than 75 with acute or convalescent COVID-19. The sequenced sample was peripheral blood. Written as DNA, the CDR3 is TGTGCCAGCAGTTACCGGAACTACAACCAAGAGACCCAGTACTTC. Translating it yields CASSYRNYNQETQYF.